The 31 T cell receptor beta chains below were found in one sample sequenced in a study of blood T cell repertoires in COVID-19. Measured with immunoSEQ multiplex PCR; TCRdb has only the in-frame clones, and not every one. The sample has about 220,000 clones, more than 65% seen once. Sequencing was done on a sample of peripheral blood. Every receptor here comes from a woman aged 60-75 years with acute or convalescent COVID-19.

This rearrangement joins TRBV9 to TRBJ1-2; 7 bases are shared with TRBD1. This CDR3 comprises 15 residues. The V and J ends lost 0 bases and 8 bases, in that order; junction bases with no gene match: 10. Germline CDR1 is SGDLS and CDR2 is YYNGEE. The CDR3 loop is CASSVDQQGNLGYTF. DNA of the CDR3: TGTGCCAGCAGCGTAGACCAACAGGGGAATCTCGGCTACACCTTC.

The chain combines TRBV5-6 with TRBJ1-2; D is undetermined. V shed 3 bases and J shed 2 bases, with 8 bases lying between them. The CDR3 extends over 13 amino acids. Germline lookup yields CDR1 SGHDT and CDR2 YYEEEE. The CDR3 nucleotides read TGTGCCAGCAGCTCACCACAGAACTATGGCTACACCTTC. This sequence encodes CASSSPQNYGYTF.

This clone turned up a few times. The chain combines TRBV2 with TRBJ1-3; D is ambiguous. Deletions cut 4 bases from V and 0 bases from J, with 16 bases between. The germline CDR1 and CDR2 sequences are SNHLY and FYNNEI. The CDR3 sequence is 17 residues long. CDR3 coding DNA: TGTGCCAGCAGTGTCTCAGGACTAACTTCCTCTGGAAACACCATATATTTT. It encodes CASSVSGLTSSGNTIYF.

The chain combines TRBV6-1 with TRBJ1-2, with unresolved D. The CDR3 sequence is 11 residues long. V was pared by 2 bases and J by 4 bases, with 2 bases between. From germline, CDR1 is MNHNS and CDR2 SASEGT. CDR3: CASSELYGYTF. CDR3 DNA sequence: TGTGCCAGCAGTGAACTCTATGGCTACACCTTC.

V and J are TRBV9 and TRBJ1-4, with D possibly being TRBD1 (6 bases). The CDR3 runs to 16 residues. V lost 0 bases and J lost 5, with 14 bases in between. Germline-derived CDR1 and CDR2 are SGDLS and YYNGEE. The CDR3 reads CASSVGTGIMNEKLFF. The CDR3 DNA reads as TGTGCCAGCAGCGTAGGAACAGGGATAATGAATGAAAAACTGTTTTTT.

The J gene is TRBJ1-6, the V gene TRBV4-2, with D possibly being TRBD1 (5 bases). Trimming stripped 3 bases from V and 7 bases from J, with 16 bases between. Germline-derived CDR1 and CDR2 are LGHNA and YNFKEQ. The CDR3 runs to 16 residues. Here the CDR3 DNA reads TGTGCCAGCAGCCAGAAGTTTGACAGCAAGAATTCACCCCTCCACTTT. As protein: CASSQKFDSKNSPLHF.

The V gene is TRBV13, the J gene TRBJ1-1; D perhaps matches TRBD1 (5 bases). There are 13 residues in the CDR3. Germline CDR1 is PRHDT and CDR2 is FYEKMQ (reference sequence). The V end lost 5 bases, the J end lost 1 base, and 8 bases lay between the germline ends. Written as DNA, the CDR3 is TGTGCCAGCAGCATCGGACAGAACACTGAAGCTTTCTTT. It is translated as CASSIGQNTEAFF.

V usage is TRBV7-3 and J usage is TRBJ1-1, with D unclear. V was clipped by 2 bases and J by 5 bases, with 9 bases between them. The germline gives CDR1 SGHTA, CDR2 FQGTGA. This CDR3 comprises 13 residues. The CDR3 region has the DNA TGTGCCAGCAGCTTACATCCGGGGACTGAAGCTTTCTTT. Its translation: CASSLHPGTEAFF.

The rearrangement links TRBV7-8 to TRBJ1-5, with TRBD1 identical over 7 bases. V trimming: 4 bases; J trimming: 6 bases; junction bases outside the gene matches: 3. CDR1 is SGHVS and CDR2 is FQNEAQ in the germline V gene. The CDR3 sequence is 13 residues long. In DNA, the CDR3 is TGTGCCAGCAGCTCGGGACAGCCTCAGCCCCAGCATTTT. This codes for CASSSGQPQPQHF.

Only one count was recorded for this clone. The V and J genes are TRBV30 and TRBJ1-2, with unresolved D. V lost 0 bases and J lost 0, with 5 bases in between. The CDR3 runs 13 residues. Per germline, CDR1 GTSNPN and CDR2 SVGIG (reference sequence). CDR3 DNA: TGTGCCTGGAGTGTAGCGGCTAACTATGGCTACACCTTC. The encoded protein is CAWSVAANYGYTF.

This clone was picked up one time. J is TRBJ1-1 and V is TRBV2; D is unclear. CDR1 and CDR2 from the germline V gene are SNHLY and FYNNEI. Trimming cost V 2 bases and J 9 bases, with 16 bases left between them. This CDR3 contains 14 residues. Here the CDR3 DNA reads TGTGCCAGCAGTGAAAACCCGCCACCGGGGAAAGCTTTCTTT. Amino acids: CASSENPPPGKAFF.

This clone was picked up one time. V is TRBV21-1 and J is TRBJ1-6; TRBD1 is taken as the D call from the table, unchecked against the DNA. TRBV21-1 is annotated as a pseudogene. The CDR3 is 16 amino acids. CDR3 loop: CASSKEQGRGWGPLHF. CDR3 DNA: TGTGCCAGCAGCAAAGAACAGGGCAGGGGTTGGGGTCCCCTCCACTTT.

The rearrangement uses TRBV20-1 and TRBJ1-4; maybe TRBD1 (5 bases). The CDR3 consists of 15 residues. Trimming cost V 3 bases and J 4 bases, with 15 bases left between them. Germline V CDR1 and CDR2: DFQATT, SNEGSKA (reference sequence). CDR3: CSASSQGGSNEKLFF. The CDR3 DNA sequence: TGCAGTGCTAGTTCTCAGGGTGGTAGTAATGAAAAACTGTTTTTT.

As to this clone: This sample also contains other DNA sequences that code for the same CDR3. The rearrangement joins TRBV11-3 to TRBJ1-1; 8 bases are shared with TRBD1. Germline assignment: CDR1 SGHNT and CDR2 YENEEA. The junction had 7 bases not matched to a gene; V was cut back by 5 bases and J by 8 bases. There are 13 residues in the CDR3. The CDR3 region is CASSLDRGTEAFF. CDR3 coding DNA: TGTGCCAGCAGCCTCGACAGGGGAACGGAAGCTTTCTTT.

The CDR3 spells CASSQNPGRTGDQPQHF. Written as DNA, the CDR3 is TGTGCCAGCAGCCAAAACCCGGGGAGGACAGGGGATCAGCCCCAGCATTTT. J is TRBJ1-5 and V is TRBV4-2, with 9 positions matching TRBD1. This CDR3 region has 17 residues. Germline CDR1 LGHNA, CDR2 YNFKEQ. The V gene end was trimmed by 2 bases and the J gene end by 5 bases; junction bases not matched to a gene: 10.

The V gene is TRBV9, the J gene TRBJ1-1, with 9 bases that match TRBD1. V dropped 6 bases and J dropped 5; count of bases not matched to a gene: 8. CDR1 is SGDLS, CDR2 YYNGEE, per germline. The CDR3 length is 14 residues. Here the CDR3 reads CASTTGGAGTEAFF. CDR3 DNA: TGTGCCAGCACCACAGGGGGCGCGGGGACTGAAGCTTTCTTT.

This rearrangement joins TRBV6-5 to TRBJ1-1; D unresolved. V shed 3 bases and J shed 6 bases, with 14 bases lying between them. Per the germline V gene, CDR1 is MNHEY and CDR2 is SVGAGI. The CDR3 runs to 14 residues. This CDR3 reads CASSYGGAQAEAFF. The DNA of the CDR3 is TGTGCCAGCAGTTATGGCGGTGCTCAAGCTGAAGCTTTCTTT.

The chain links TRBV7-8 to TRBJ1-2, with a possible D match to TRBD1 (5 bases). CDR1 is SGHVS, CDR2 FQNEAQ, per germline. This CDR3 is built from 14 residues. Trimming took off 0 bases at V and 5 bases at J, with 10 bases between the two ends. The CDR3 DNA follows: TGTGCCAGCAGCTTAGCTCACAGGTTTTATGGCTACACCTTC. Its protein product is CASSLAHRFYGYTF.

This clone came up many times. CDR3 nucleotide sequence: TGTGCCAGCAGCCAAGAAATGGGCAAAGCAAACTATGGCTACACCTTC. It translates to CASSQEMGKANYGYTF. The chain uses TRBV14 and TRBJ1-2, with no clear D. Germline CDR1 and CDR2: SGHDN and FVKESK. This CDR3 region has 16 residues. The V end was cut by 0 bases, the J end by 2 bases, with 13 bases between. The complete variable domain, with remaining parts taken from reference TRBV14 and TRBJ1-2, reads EAGVTQFPSHSVIEKGQTVTLRCDPISGHDNLYWYRRVMGKEIKFLLHFVKESKQDESGMPNNRFLAERTGGTYSTLKVQPAELEDSGVYFCASSQEMGKANYGYTFGSGTRLTVV.

The chain couples TRBV5-5 to TRBJ1-2, with a weak D call TRBD1 (6 bases). Germline loops: CDR1 SGHKS, CDR2 YYEKEE (reference sequence). V was cut by 2 bases and J by 5 bases, with 7 bases left in between. The CDR3 spans 12 residues. CDR3 coding DNA: TGTGCCAGCAGCTTCCAGGGGTATGGCTACACCTTC. Amino acid sequence: CASSFQGYGYTF.

V is TRBV24-1 and J is TRBJ1-2; unclear D gene. Germline CDR1 reads KGHDR; CDR2 reads SFDVKD. The V end lost 4 bases, the J end lost 9 bases, and 8 bases lay between the germline ends. This CDR3 comprises 11 residues. CDR3 protein: CATSDPRCYTF. CDR3 DNA: TGTGCCACCAGTGACCCCCGTTGCTACACCTTC.

This chain links TRBV19 with TRBJ1-5, with 8 bases lining up with TRBD1. The germline gives CDR1 LNHDA, CDR2 SQIVND (reference sequence). Trimming took 5 bases from V and 6 from J; bases not matched to a gene: 9. The CDR3 has 15 residues. The CDR3 region is CASSPSGQGSQPQHF. CDR3 DNA sequence: TGTGCCAGTAGTCCCAGCGGACAGGGAAGTCAGCCCCAGCATTTT.

The V and J genes are TRBV4-3 and TRBJ2-1; TRBD2 matches at 7 bases. The V gene's germline CDR1 is LGHNA and CDR2 YSLEER. Trimming at V came to 3 bases and at J to 7 bases, leaving 18 bases not matched to a gene. The CDR3 spans 18 residues. The chain's CDR3 is CASSQDLIAGTLSNEQFF. The CDR3 nucleotides read TGCGCCAGCAGCCAGGACCTCATAGCGGGTACTTTGTCAAATGAGCAGTTCTTC.

This clone was found a few times. This chain connects TRBV3-1 (or the pseudogene TRBV3-2) to TRBJ2-2; the match to TRBD2 covers 7 bases. Germline assignment: CDR1 LGHDT and CDR2 YNNKEL (reference sequence). The junction had 3 bases not matched to a gene; V was cut back by 3 bases and J by 5 bases. The CDR3 loop spans 14 amino acids. CDR3 residues: CASSQLLATGELFF. The CDR3 region has the DNA TGTGCCAGCAGCCAGTTACTAGCGACCGGGGAGCTGTTTTTT.

This clone appeared a few times. The V call is TRBV11-2, the J call TRBJ2-7; 8 bases match TRBD1. After removal of 4 bases from V and 5 bases from J, the junction contained 7 bases not matched to a gene. The CDR3 is made up of 14 amino acids. Germline V lookup: CDR1 SGHAT, CDR2 FQNNGV. Here the CDR3 reads CASSWWTGSDEQYF. Here the CDR3 DNA reads TGTGCCAGCAGCTGGTGGACAGGGTCAGACGAGCAGTACTTC.

The chain couples TRBV18 to TRBJ1-3; perhaps TRBD1 as D (5 bases). This CDR3 region has 16 residues. Trimming removed 3 bases at V and 4 bases at J, with 16 bases between. Germline-derived CDR1 and CDR2 are KGHSH and LQKENI. The CDR3 region is CASSPSVMRTGNTIYF. The CDR3 nucleotides are TGTGCCAGCTCACCTTCGGTAATGAGGACAGGAAACACCATATATTTT.

The V and J genes are TRBV6-2 or TRBV6-3 and TRBJ2-1; D unclear. Per germline, CDR1 MNHEY and CDR2 SVGEGT. The V and J ends lost 5 bases and 4 bases respectively, with 3 bases between them. The CDR3 is 11 amino acids. The CDR3 loop is CASSLYNEQFF. The CDR3 DNA reads as TGTGCCAGCAGTCTTTACAATGAGCAGTTCTTC.

The genes are TRBV19 and TRBJ1-3; tentative D call: TRBD1 (6 bases). The CDR3 has 15 amino acids. With 2 bases removed from V and 2 bases from J, the gap between germline ends came to 10 bases. Germline loops: CDR1 LNHDA, CDR2 SQIVND (reference sequence). CDR3 sequence (DNA): TGTGCCAGTAGTATACGTCCAGGGGCTGGAAACACCATATATTTT. Translated: CASSIRPGAGNTIYF.

The chain couples TRBV5-6 to TRBJ1-6, with D uncertain. Germline CDR1 and CDR2: SGHDT and YYEEEE. This CDR3 has 16 amino acids. Trimming pared 3 bases from V and 0 bases from J, leaving 10 bases between. CDR3 sequence: CASSSGGSSYNSPLHF. For the CDR3, the DNA is TGTGCCAGCAGCTCAGGAGGGAGCTCCTATAATTCACCCCTCCACTTT.

The gene calls are TRBV4-1 and TRBJ1-1; D unclear. Germline CDR1 MGHRA, CDR2 YSYEKL. This CDR3 has 15 residues. Trimming removed 4 bases at V and 0 bases at J, with 12 bases between. The CDR3 region is CASSRSRQVNTEAFF. The CDR3 DNA sequence: TGCGCCAGCAGCCGGTCCCGGCAGGTGAACACTGAAGCTTTCTTT.

The chain is built from TRBV5-4 and TRBJ1-2; 9 bases agree with TRBD1. The CDR3 runs 13 residues. Germline lookup yields CDR1 SGHNT and CDR2 YYREEE (reference sequence). V was clipped by 4 bases and J by 7 bases; unmatched bases: 5. In DNA, the CDR3 is TGTGCCAGCAGCGTACAGGGGGCGGCTGGCTACACCTTC. It encodes CASSVQGAAGYTF. Full variable domain (rest looked up from reference TRBV5-4 and TRBJ1-2): ETGVTQSPTHLIKTRGQQVTLRCSSQSGHNTVSWYQQALGQGPQFIFQYYREEENGRGNFPPRFSGLQFPNYSSELNVNALELDDSALYLCASSVQGAAGYTFGSGTRLTVV.